This is a list of T cell receptor beta chains from one sample in a study of blood T cell repertoires in COVID-19. Generated by immunoSEQ multiplex PCR, the TCRdb table keeps only in-frame clones and is missing some. The table lists over 95,000 clones, 65% to 85% of them singletons. Sequenced material: peripheral blood. The receptors stem from a woman aged 55-75 years with acute or convalescent COVID-19. Both conserved end residues are part of each CDR3. The D gene is left open where the match is weak. Clone size is given for some rows only: seen once, a few or many times, or a class if the clone is expanded.

>.|14|TRBJ1-5|TRBD1|TRBV19
TGTGCCAGTAGTATAGGAGGGGGCGGCCAGCCCCAGCATTTT
CASSIGGGGQPQHF
>.|15|TRBJ2-3|.|TRBV18
TGTGCCAGCTCACCATCTGTGTCGGGGTCAGATACGCAGTATTTT
CASSPSVSGSDTQYF
>.|16|TRBJ2-1|TRBD2|TRBV5-6
TGTGCCAGCAGCAATCCCCGGGGGGGGCTCGGCAATGAGCAGTTCTTC
CASSNPRGGLGNEQFF
>.|16|TRBJ2-3|TRBD2|TRBV7-3
TGTGCCAGCAGCCCGGGCTGGCGGGGGAGCACAGATACGCAGTATTTT
CASSPGWRGSTDTQYF
>.|15|TRBJ2-1|TRBD2|TRBV11-2
TGTGCCAGCAGCTCAAGGACTAGCGGAAACAATGAGCAGTTCTTC
CASSSRTSGNNEQFF
>few|16|TRBJ1-6|.|TRBV2
TGTGCCAGCAGTGAAAATGGGCAGGGAGGGAATTCACCCCTCCACTTT
CASSENGQGGNSPLHF
>.|13|TRBJ2-1|.|TRBV12-5
TGTGCTAGTGGTTTGCTAGCATACAATGAGCAGTTCTTC
CASGLLAYNEQFF
>.|13|TRBJ1-1|TRBD1|TRBV11-1
TGTGCCAGCAGCCCAGGGACAGTTATTGAAGCTTTCTTT
CASSPGTVIEAFF
>.|15|TRBJ2-2|TRBD2|TRBV10-3
TGTGCCACAAGTATTGCTAGCGGGAGGACCGGGGAGCTGTTTTTT
CATSIASGRTGELFF
>.|14|TRBJ1-4|TRBD1|TRBV28
TGTGCCAGCAGAACAGGGGGCGCGGGTGAAAAACTGTTTTTT
CASRTGGAGEKLFF
>.|17|TRBJ2-5|.|TRBV13
TGTGCCAGCAGCTTAGGGTCGGCGGGGCAGTACCAAGAGACCCAGTACTTC
CASSLGSAGQYQETQYF
>.|13|TRBJ1-5|TRBD1|TRBV2
TGTGCCAGCCATGACAGGGGCAATCAGCCCCAGCATTTT
CASHDRGNQPQHF
>.|12|TRBJ2-7|.|TRBV3-1/TRBV3-2
TGTGCCAGCAGCCAAGATTACGGCGAGCAGTACTTC
CASSQDYGEQYF
>.|14|TRBJ1-1|.|TRBV10-3
TGTGCCATCAGTGATGGGCAGCCGAACACTGAAGCTTTCTTT
CAISDGQPNTEAFF
>.|14|TRBJ2-3|.|TRBV6-5
TGTGCCAGCAGTATCGGACAGAACACAGATACGCAGTATTTT
CASSIGQNTDTQYF
>many|16|TRBJ2-7|.|TRBV5-1
TGCGCCAGCAGCTTGGACTATTCCGGAACCCCCTACGAGCAGTACTTC
CASSLDYSGTPYEQYF
>.|15|TRBJ2-3|.|TRBV7-3
TGTGCCAGCAGCATCCGACTAGACGGCACAGATACGCAGTATTTT
CASSIRLDGTDTQYF
>.|13|TRBJ1-2|.|TRBV12-3/TRBV12-4
TGTGCCAGCAGTTTACGGGGACTACGCGGCTACACCTTC
CASSLRGLRGYTF
>once|13|TRBJ2-7|.|TRBV28
TGTGCCAGCAGTTTGTCACAGACCTACGAGCAGTACTTC
CASSLSQTYEQYF
>.|13|TRBJ2-2|.|TRBV12-5
TGTGCTAGTGGTTTGGATCAGGCCGGGGAGCTGTTTTTT
CASGLDQAGELFF
>.|11|TRBJ2-5|.|TRBV20-1
TGCAGTGCTAGTAACAGGGAGACCCAGTACTTC
CSASNRETQYF
>.|16|TRBJ1-6|.|TRBV7-2
TGTGCCAGCAGCTATTCCGGGTTGGCCTTAGATTCACCCCTCCACTTT
CASSYSGLALDSPLHF
>once|15|TRBJ1-6|.|TRBV5-1
TGCGCCAGCAGCTTGGGTGCAGGGCAGAATTCACCCCTCCACTTT
CASSLGAGQNSPLHF
>.|14|TRBJ2-1|TRBD2|TRBV30
TGTGCCTGGATGGCAGCGGGGGGCTACAATGAGCAGTTCTTC
CAWMAAGGYNEQFF
>once|14|TRBJ1-3|.|TRBV9
TGTGCCAGCAGCGTAGATGCAGGGGGAAACACCATATATTTT
CASSVDAGGNTIYF
>.|13|TRBJ2-3|.|TRBV9
TGTGCCAGCACGCGGGACCCCACAGATACGCAGTATTTT
CASTRDPTDTQYF
>once|15|TRBJ1-2|.|TRBV7-2
TGTGCCAGCAGCTTCCTTTGGGAGGGAGGAGGTGGCTACACCTTC
CASSFLWEGGGGYTF
>.|14|TRBJ1-4|TRBD1|TRBV7-2
TGTGCCAGCAGCTTCACAGGGGTGGGGGAAAAACTGTTTTTT
CASSFTGVGEKLFF
>.|16|TRBJ1-4|.|TRBV18
TGTGCCAGCTCACCATTCTCCAGTGCAACTAATGAAAAACTGTTTTTT
CASSPFSSATNEKLFF
>.|12|TRBJ1-1|.|TRBV6-5
TGTGCCACTGGTCGGAGTGACACTGAAGCTTTCTTT
CATGRSDTEAFF
>once|14|TRBJ1-1|.|TRBV7-9
TGTGCCAGCAGCTCCAAAGCAGGGGTCACTGAAGCTTTCTTT
CASSSKAGVTEAFF
>.|14|TRBJ2-7|TRBD2|TRBV4-3
TGCGCCAGCAGCCGCACCGGGGGGTTATACGAGCAGTACTTC
CASSRTGGLYEQYF
>.|16|TRBJ1-6|TRBD1|TRBV30
TGTGCCTGGAGTAGAAACCCCGGGACAGGGAGTTCACCCCTCCACTTT
CAWSRNPGTGSSPLHF
>.|15|TRBJ2-5|.|TRBV12-5
TGTGCTAGTGGTTTGGTTCCCCCCCGGCAAGAGACCCAGTACTTC
CASGLVPPRQETQYF
>.|14|TRBJ1-4|.|TRBV5-1
TGCGCCAGCAGCTTCCGAGGGAATAATGAAAAACTGTTTTTT
CASSFRGNNEKLFF
>.|18|TRBJ1-2|TRBD1|TRBV7-2
TGTGCCAGCAGCCAAGGCCGACAGGGGGACAGAGCTAACTATGGCTACACCTTC
CASSQGRQGDRANYGYTF
>.|14|TRBJ2-5|.|TRBV2
TGTGCCAGCAGTAGGGGTGGAGGGAAAGAGACCCAGTACTTC
CASSRGGGKETQYF
>.|15|TRBJ2-1|TRBD2|TRBV6-1
TGTGCCAGCAGTGAAGCGGCGGGGGGAACCAATGAGCAGTTCTTC
CASSEAAGGTNEQFF
>.|12|TRBJ1-2|TRBD1|TRBV11-3
TGTGCCAGCAGCTTAACAGGGGTCGGCTACACCTTC
CASSLTGVGYTF
>few|14|TRBJ1-5|.|TRBV12-1
TGTGCCAGCAGCTTGACAGGGGTAAGACAGCCCCAGCATTTT
CASSLTGVRQPQHF